One sample yielded the 8 T cell receptor beta chains listed below, sequenced in a study of cytomegalovirus exposure and HLA in healthy donors. In the PCR, 60 Vbeta and 13 Jbeta primers were used. The repertoire was sequenced with immunoSEQ multiplex PCR; TCRdb's copy has only in-frame clones and lacks some. The repertoire consists of about 170,000 clones, with approximately 84% occurring once and the leading ten covering around 0.41%. Source material: PBMCs. These receptors originate from a boy younger than 10 in good health and CMV-seronegative.

The V and J genes are TRBV9 and TRBJ1-1; D may be TRBD1 (6 bases). The germline V and J ends were trimmed by 0 bases and 0 bases, with 21 bases remaining between them. Germline assignment: CDR1 SGDLS and CDR2 YYNGEE. The CDR3 sequence is 19 residues long. CDR3 sequence reads: CASSVDPTGFRPMNTEAFF. CDR3 bases: TGTGCCAGCAGCGTAGACCCGACAGGTTTTAGGCCTATGAACACTGAAGCTTTCTTT.

The rearrangement uses TRBV7-2 and TRBJ2-3, with 12 bases identical to TRBD2. Germline-derived CDR1 and CDR2 are SGHTA and FQGNSA. The CDR3 has 17 residues. The trim removed 2 bases at V and 2 bases at J, leaving 5 bases unmatched. Here the CDR3 reads CASSLTGLAGYTDTQYF. The CDR3 bases are TGTGCCAGCAGCTTAACCGGACTAGCGGGGTACACAGATACGCAGTATTTT.

The chain combines TRBV28 with TRBJ2-1; D unclear. This CDR3 is built from 14 residues. The V gene lost 8 bases and the J gene lost 8 bases, with 19 bases spanning the gap. In germline, CDR1 is MDHEN, CDR2 SYDVKM. The CDR3 is CASQIETDIYEQFF. CDR3 sequence (DNA): TGTGCCAGCCAGATTGAGACCGACATATATGAGCAGTTCTTC.

The rearrangement joins TRBV25-1 to TRBJ1-1; 7 positions agree with TRBD1. CDR3 size: 13 residues. After removal of 8 bases from V and 4 bases from J, the junction contained 7 bases not matched to a gene. CDR1 is MGHDK, CDR2 SYGVNS, per germline. For the CDR3, the DNA is TGTGCCAGCCGACAGGGCGGTTCCACTGAAGCTTTCTTT. Translated, it gives CASRQGGSTEAFF.

The genes are TRBV5-6 and TRBJ2-4; 10 bases fit TRBD1. The V gene end was trimmed by 5 bases and the J gene end by 2 bases; junction bases not matched to a gene: 4. The CDR3 has 15 amino acids. In germline, CDR1 is SGHDT, CDR2 YYEEEE. Written as DNA, the CDR3 is TGTGCCAGCAGAGACAGGGGGCGTTCCAAAAACATTCAGTACTTC. It is translated as CASRDRGRSKNIQYF.

In this sample, this clone turned up once. In nucleotides, the CDR3 is TGCGCCACCGACAGGGGGCGCCCCTACGAGCAGTACTTC. It yields the protein CATDRGRPYEQYF. The genes are TRBV5-1 and TRBJ2-7; 10 bases map to TRBD1. V lost 9 bases to trimming and J lost 2 bases; unmatched junction nucleotides: 5. CDR1 is SGHRS, CDR2 YFSETQ, per germline. The CDR3 loop spans 13 amino acids.

The chain carries TRBV19 and TRBJ2-2; 11 bases map to TRBD1. The CDR3 has 16 residues. Germline V gives CDR1 LNHDA, CDR2 SQIVND (reference sequence). Trimming cost V 3 bases and J 5 bases; bases outside gene matches: 5. CDR3 in DNA: TGTGCCAGTAGTATCGGGACAGGGGGTGGAACCGGGGAGCTGTTTTTT. Translating gives CASSIGTGGGTGELFF.

This sequence joins TRBV5-1 and TRBJ1-1, with D perhaps matching TRBD1 (5 bases). CDR1 and CDR2 (germline): SGHRS, YFSETQ. The V end lost 7 bases, the J end lost 4 bases, and 17 bases lay between the germline ends. The CDR3 is 14 amino acids. The CDR3, as DNA: TGCGCCAGCTCAACCTCCGGGGGATTCACTGAAGCTTTCTTT. Amino acid sequence: CASSTSGGFTEAFF.